This T cell receptor beta chain was obtained from a study of control samples from healthy donors and cancer patients. The germline V gene has CDR1 SQVTM and CDR2 ANQGSEA. CDR3 length: 14 residues. Deletions cut 6 bases from V and 0 bases from J, with 11 bases between. Profiling relied on immunoSEQ multiplex PCR, and the TCRdb table lists in-frame clones only, not all of them. The table has about 120,000 clones, 70% to 90% seen once; the top ten hold 40%. This sequence was found in a man aged 45-60 years in good health. The chain has TRBV29-1 and TRBJ1-4; D is unresolved. Sequences were obtained from blood. As DNA, the CDR3 is TGCAGCGTGAACACCGGCGCAACTAATGAAAAACTGTTTTTT. Encoded protein: CSVNTGATNEKLFF.